This record concerns one T cell receptor (beta chain) sequence. Within the sample, other DNA sequences also encode this same CDR3. This record comes from a study of blood T cell repertoires in COVID-19. Study in general: There were acute and convalescent COVID-19 samples, and they came from the United States, Italy and Spain. In each case, the material was cDNA or gDNA derived from T cells, B-cell-depleted T cells, or PBMCs.

The method was immunoSEQ multiplex PCR; TCRdb's version includes in-frame clones alone and lacks a portion of them. The sample gives about 360,000 clones, less than 90% of which show up once; 7.1% is in the top ten. This sequence originates from a woman aged 60-70 years with COVID-19, enrolled during active disease. The sequencing input was peripheral blood.

The CDR3 DNA follows: TGTGCCAGTAGTATTCAGGGTGACTATGGCTACACCTTC. It codes for CASSIQGDYGYTF. The gene calls are TRBV19 and TRBJ1-2, with D possibly TRBD1 on 5 matching bases. Germline CDR1 reads LNHDA; CDR2 reads SQIVND (reference sequence). Trimming took 3 bases from V and 3 from J, leaving 8 bases between them. The CDR3 has 13 residues.